This T cell receptor beta chain is from a study of identical twins. The study's findings and limits: There were fewer insertions in abundant cord blood beta clonotypes, but memory repertoires showed no such pattern. Monozygotic twins shared more out-of-frame TCR alpha than recombination models predicted.

Template switching supplied a universal primer site; unique molecular identifiers were carried on the cDNA. Each CDR3 protein is one row after TCRdb ran MiXCR on the 5' RACE reads. The sample lists around 1.7 million distinct CDR3 sequences; around 29% were seen once. CDR3 length: 14 residues. Trimming took 5 bases from V and 4 from J, leaving 14 bases between them. In this sample, this clonotype turned up once. The antigen remains unidentified. This chain joins TRBV12-3 or TRBV12-4 and TRBJ1-1, with D possibly being TRBD1 (5 bases). Sequencing was performed on cord blood. The TCR comes from a newborn girl in good health. CDR3 sequence: CASSTRQGLTEAFF. The DNA for the CDR3 is TGTGCCAGCAGTACACGTCAGGGACTCACTGAAGCTTTCTTT.